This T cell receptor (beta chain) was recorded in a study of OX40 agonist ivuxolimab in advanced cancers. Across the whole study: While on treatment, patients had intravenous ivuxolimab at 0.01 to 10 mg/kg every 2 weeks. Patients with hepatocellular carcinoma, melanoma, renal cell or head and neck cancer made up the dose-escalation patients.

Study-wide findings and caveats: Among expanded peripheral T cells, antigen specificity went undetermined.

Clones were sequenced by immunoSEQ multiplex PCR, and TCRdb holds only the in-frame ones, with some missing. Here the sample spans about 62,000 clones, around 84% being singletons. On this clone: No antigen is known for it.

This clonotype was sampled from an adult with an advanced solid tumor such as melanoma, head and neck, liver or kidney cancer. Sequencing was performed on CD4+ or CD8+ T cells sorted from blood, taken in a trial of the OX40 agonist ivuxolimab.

The CDR3 DNA is TGTGCCAGCAGCCTAAGAGTCCGGGGGGATTACTATGGCTACACCTTC. Translating it yields CASSLRVRGDYYGYTF. V gene TRBV5-6 combines with J gene TRBJ1-2; D possibly corresponds to TRBD1 (5 bases). CDR1 is SGHDT and CDR2 is YYEEEE in the germline V gene. The CDR3 contains 16 residues. The V gene lost 4 bases and the J gene lost 3 bases, with 19 bases spanning the gap.